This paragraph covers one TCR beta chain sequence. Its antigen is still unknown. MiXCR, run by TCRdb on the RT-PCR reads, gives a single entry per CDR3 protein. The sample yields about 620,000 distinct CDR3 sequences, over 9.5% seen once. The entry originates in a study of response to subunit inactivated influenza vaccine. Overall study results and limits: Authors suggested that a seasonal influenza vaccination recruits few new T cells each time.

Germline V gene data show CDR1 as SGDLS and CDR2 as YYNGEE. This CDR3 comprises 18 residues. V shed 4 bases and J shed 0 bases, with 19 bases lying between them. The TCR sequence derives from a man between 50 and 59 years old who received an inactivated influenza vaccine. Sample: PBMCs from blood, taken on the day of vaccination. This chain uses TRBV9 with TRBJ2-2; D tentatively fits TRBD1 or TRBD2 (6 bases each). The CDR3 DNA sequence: TGTGCCAGCAGCCACCACGGGGGCGGTTTCGCGAACACCGGGGAGCTGTTTTTT. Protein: CASSHHGGGFANTGELFF.